This TCR beta chain was retrieved from a study of T-cell reconstitution after alpha-beta-depleted transplantation in children. Notes on the study in general: From newly produced T cells came most of the T-cell counts and diversity one year after transplant. Some patients' high day-60 TCRbeta diversity was traced to surviving recipient T cells and thymic progenitors.

Preparation of the TCRbeta library used unique molecular identifiers. TCRdb reanalysed the PCR reads using MiXCR and keeps one entry per CDR3 protein. The sample consists of hundreds of thousands of distinct CDR3 sequences, around 17% of them appearing once. This clonotype came up a few times. The antigen is unknown. From germline, CDR1 is SGHVS and CDR2 FNYEAQ. The CDR3 runs to 14 residues. J gave up 8 bases and V 5 bases, and 11 bases lay outside the gene matches. The V gene is TRBV7-6, the J gene TRBJ1-2; TRBD1 matches at 7 bases. The sample consisted of PBMCs, mostly from graft donor cells, taken 360 days after TCRalphabeta/CD19-depleted stem cell transplant. The receptor comes from a male patient younger than 18 who had a stem cell transplant for acute lymphoblastic leukemia, so the T cells may come from the graft donor. CDR3 nucleotide sequence: TGTGCCAGCAGCCAACAGGGGAGACGGAGCGGCTACACCTTC. This translates into CASSQQGRRSGYTF.